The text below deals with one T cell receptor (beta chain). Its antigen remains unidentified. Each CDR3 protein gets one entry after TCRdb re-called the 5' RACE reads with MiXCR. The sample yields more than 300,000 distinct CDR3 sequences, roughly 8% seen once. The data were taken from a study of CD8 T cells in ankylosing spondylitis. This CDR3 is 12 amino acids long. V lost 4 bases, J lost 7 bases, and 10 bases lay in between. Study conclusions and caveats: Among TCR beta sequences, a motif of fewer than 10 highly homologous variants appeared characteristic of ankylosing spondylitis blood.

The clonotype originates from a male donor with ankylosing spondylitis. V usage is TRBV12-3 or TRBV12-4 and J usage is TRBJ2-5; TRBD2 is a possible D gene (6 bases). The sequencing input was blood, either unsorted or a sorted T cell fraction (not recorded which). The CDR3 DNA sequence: TGTGCCAGCAGTTGGGCCGGGGGGACCCAGTACTTC. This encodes CASSWAGGTQYF.